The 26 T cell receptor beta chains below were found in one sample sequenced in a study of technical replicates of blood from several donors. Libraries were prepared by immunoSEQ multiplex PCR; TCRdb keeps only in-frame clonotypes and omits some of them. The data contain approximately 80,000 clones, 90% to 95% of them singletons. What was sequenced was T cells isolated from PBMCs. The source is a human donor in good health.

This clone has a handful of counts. The CDR3 DNA is TGTGCCAGCACCCCCGGTCCGGTTCACTCCTCTAGCACAGATACGCAGTATTTT. It translates to CASTPGPVHSSSTDTQYF. The chain couples TRBV2 to TRBJ2-3; D not resolved. V gave up 7 bases and J gave up 0 bases, with 23 bases separating them. The CDR3 extends over 18 amino acids. Germline assignment: CDR1 SNHLY and CDR2 FYNNEI.

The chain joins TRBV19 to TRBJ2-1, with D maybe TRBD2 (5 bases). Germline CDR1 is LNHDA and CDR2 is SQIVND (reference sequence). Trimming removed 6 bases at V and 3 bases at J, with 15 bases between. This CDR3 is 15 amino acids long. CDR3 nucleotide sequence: TGTGCCAGTAGCCGACGGGGTGAGGGCTACAATGAGCAGTTCTTC. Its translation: CASSRRGEGYNEQFF.

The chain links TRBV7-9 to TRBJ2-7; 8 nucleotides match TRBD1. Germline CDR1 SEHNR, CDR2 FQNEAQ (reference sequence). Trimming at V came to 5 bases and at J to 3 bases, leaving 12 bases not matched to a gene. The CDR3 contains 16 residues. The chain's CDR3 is CASSGTGTGGIYEQYF. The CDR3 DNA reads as TGTGCCAGCAGCGGAACCGGGACAGGAGGAATCTACGAGCAGTACTTC. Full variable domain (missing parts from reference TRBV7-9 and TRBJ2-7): DTGVSQNPRHKITKRGQNVTFRCDPISEHNRLYWYRQTLGQGPEFLTYFQNEAQLEKSRLLSDRFSAERPKGSFSTLEIQRTEQGDSAMYLCASSGTGTGGIYEQYFGPGTRLTVT.

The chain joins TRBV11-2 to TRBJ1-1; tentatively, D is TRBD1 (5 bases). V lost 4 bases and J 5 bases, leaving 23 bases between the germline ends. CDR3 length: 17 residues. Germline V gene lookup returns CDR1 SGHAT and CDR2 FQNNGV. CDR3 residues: CASSSTSWGERKTEAFF. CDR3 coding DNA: TGTGCCAGCAGCTCAACGTCGTGGGGGGAGAGAAAAACTGAAGCTTTCTTT.

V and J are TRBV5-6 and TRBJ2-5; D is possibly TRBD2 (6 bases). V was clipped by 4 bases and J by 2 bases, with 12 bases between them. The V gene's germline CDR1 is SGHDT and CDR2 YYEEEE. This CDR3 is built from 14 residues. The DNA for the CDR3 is TGTGCCAGCAGCAGTTCTAGCGAACAAGAGACCCAGTACTTC. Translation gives CASSSSSEQETQYF.

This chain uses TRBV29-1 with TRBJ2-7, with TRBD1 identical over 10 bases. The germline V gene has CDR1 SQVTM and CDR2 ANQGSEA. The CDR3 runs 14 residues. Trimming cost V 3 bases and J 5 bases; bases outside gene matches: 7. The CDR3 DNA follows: TGCAGCGTTGAGTTCGGGACAGGGGTCAACGAGCAGTACTTC. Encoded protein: CSVEFGTGVNEQYF.

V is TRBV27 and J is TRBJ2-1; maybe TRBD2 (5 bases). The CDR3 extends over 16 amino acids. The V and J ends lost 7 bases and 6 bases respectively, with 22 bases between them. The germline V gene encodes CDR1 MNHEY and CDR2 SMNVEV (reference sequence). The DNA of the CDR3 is TGTGCCAGCAATCCCCACGGAGGCAACCAGTTCAATGAGCAGTTCTTC. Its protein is CASNPHGGNQFNEQFF.

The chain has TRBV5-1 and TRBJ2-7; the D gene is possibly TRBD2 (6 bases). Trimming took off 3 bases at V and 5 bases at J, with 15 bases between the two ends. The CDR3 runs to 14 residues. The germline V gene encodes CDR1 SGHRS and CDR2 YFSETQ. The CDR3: CASSSPEGSDEQYF. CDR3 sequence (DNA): TGCGCCAGCAGCTCGCCGGAGGGAAGTGACGAGCAGTACTTC.

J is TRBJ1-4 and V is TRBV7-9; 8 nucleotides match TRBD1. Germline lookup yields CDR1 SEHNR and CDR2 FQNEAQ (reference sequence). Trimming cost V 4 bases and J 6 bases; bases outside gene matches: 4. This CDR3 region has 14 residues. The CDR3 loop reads CASSSWGQDEKLFF. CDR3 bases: TGTGCCAGCAGCTCATGGGGACAGGATGAAAAACTGTTTTTT.

The CDR3 reads CASSQERLGTSGYTDTQYF. Here the CDR3 DNA reads TGTGCCAGCAGCCAAGAACGGTTAGGGACTAGCGGTTACACAGATACGCAGTATTTT. The chain recombines TRBV4-2 with TRBJ2-3; 11 nucleotides match TRBD2. Trimming took 0 bases from V and 2 from J; bases not matched to a gene: 10. The CDR3 is made up of 19 amino acids. CDR1 and CDR2 from the germline V gene are LGHNA and YNFKEQ.

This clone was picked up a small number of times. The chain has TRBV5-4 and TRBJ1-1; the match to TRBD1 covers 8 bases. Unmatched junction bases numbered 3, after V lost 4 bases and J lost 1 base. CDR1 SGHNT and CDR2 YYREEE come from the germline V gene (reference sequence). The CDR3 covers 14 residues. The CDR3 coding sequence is TGTGCCAGCAGCACTGGACAGGGGAACACTGAAGCTTTCTTT. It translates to CASSTGQGNTEAFF.

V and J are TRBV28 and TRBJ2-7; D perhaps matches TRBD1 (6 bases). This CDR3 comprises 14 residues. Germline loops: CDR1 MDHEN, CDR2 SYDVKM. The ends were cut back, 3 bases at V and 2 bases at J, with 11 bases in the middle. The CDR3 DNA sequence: TGTGCCAGCAGTTTTCGGGACAAAACCTACGAGCAGTACTTC. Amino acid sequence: CASSFRDKTYEQYF.

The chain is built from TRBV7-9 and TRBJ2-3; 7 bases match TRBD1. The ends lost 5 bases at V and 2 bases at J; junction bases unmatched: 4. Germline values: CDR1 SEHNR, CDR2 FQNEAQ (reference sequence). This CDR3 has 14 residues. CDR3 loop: CASSKQGLTDTQYF. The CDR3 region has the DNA TGTGCCAGCAGCAAACAGGGGCTCACAGATACGCAGTATTTT.

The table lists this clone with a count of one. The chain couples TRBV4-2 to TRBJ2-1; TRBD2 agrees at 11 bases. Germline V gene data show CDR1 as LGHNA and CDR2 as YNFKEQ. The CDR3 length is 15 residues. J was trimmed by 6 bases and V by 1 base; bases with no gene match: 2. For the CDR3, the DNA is TGTGCCAGCAGCCAAGTAGCGGGAGGGGTCAATGAGCAGTTCTTC. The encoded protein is CASSQVAGGVNEQFF.

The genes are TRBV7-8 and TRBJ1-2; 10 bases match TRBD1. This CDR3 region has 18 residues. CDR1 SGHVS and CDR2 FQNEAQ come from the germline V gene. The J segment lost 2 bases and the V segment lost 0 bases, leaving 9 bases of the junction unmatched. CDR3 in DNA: TGTGCCAGCAGCTTAGCGATTTTCCTGGGACAGGGGAACTATGGCTACACCTTC. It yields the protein CASSLAIFLGQGNYGYTF.

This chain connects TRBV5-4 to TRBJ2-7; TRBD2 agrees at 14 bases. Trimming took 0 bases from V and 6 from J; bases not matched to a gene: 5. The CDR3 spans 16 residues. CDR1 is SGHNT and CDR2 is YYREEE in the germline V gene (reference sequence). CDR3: CASSLGGLAGAGEQYF. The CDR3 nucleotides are TGTGCCAGCAGCTTGGGGGGACTAGCGGGAGCGGGCGAGCAGTACTTC.

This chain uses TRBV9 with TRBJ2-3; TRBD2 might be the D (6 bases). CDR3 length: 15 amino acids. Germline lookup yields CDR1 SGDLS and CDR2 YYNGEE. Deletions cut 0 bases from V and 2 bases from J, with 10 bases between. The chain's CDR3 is CASSVAGDLTDTQYF. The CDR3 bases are TGTGCCAGCAGCGTAGCGGGGGACCTCACAGATACGCAGTATTTT. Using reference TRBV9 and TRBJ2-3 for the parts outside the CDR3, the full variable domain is DSGVTQTPKHLITATGQRVTLRCSPRSGDLSVYWYQQSLDQGLQFLIQYYNGEERAKGNILERFSAQQFPDLHSELNLSSLELGDSALYFCASSVAGDLTDTQYFGPGTRLTVL.

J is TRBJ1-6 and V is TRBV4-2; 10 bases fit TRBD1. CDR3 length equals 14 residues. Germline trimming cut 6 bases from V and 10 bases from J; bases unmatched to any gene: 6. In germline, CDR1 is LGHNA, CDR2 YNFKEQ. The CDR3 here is CASSRDRGQSPLHF. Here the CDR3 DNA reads TGTGCCAGCAGTCGAGACAGGGGGCAATCACCCCTCCACTTT.

CDR3 sequence: CASRAGEAFF. DNA of the CDR3: TGTGCCAGCAGGGCCGGGGAAGCTTTCTTT. The chain carries TRBV6-1 and TRBJ1-1; D gene unclear. V lost 6 bases and J lost 8, with 7 bases in between. CDR3 length: 10 amino acids. Per the germline V gene, CDR1 is MNHNS and CDR2 is SASEGT.

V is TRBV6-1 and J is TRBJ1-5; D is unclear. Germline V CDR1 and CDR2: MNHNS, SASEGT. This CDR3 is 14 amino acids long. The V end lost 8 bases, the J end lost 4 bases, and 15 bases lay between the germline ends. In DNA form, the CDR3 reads TGTGCCAGCTCTTACAGTGGAGGGAATCAGCCCCAGCATTTT. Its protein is CASSYSGGNQPQHF.

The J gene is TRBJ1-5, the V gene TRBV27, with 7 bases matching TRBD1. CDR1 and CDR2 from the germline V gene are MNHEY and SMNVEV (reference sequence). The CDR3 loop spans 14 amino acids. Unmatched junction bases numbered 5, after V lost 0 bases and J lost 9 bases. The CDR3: CASSLSEGARPQHF. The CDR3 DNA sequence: TGTGCCAGCAGTTTATCTGAGGGGGCCCGGCCCCAGCATTTT.

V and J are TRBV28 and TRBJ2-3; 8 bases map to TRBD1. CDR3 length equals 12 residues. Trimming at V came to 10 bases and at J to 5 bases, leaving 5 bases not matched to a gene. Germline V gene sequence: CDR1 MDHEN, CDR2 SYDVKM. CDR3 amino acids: CANGQGGDTQYF. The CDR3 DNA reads TGTGCCAACGGACAGGGCGGAGATACGCAGTATTTT.

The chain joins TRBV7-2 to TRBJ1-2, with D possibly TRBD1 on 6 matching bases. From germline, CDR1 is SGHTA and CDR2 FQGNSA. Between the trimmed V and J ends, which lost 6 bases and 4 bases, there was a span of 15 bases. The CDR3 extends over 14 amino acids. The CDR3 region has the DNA TGTGCCAGCAGACCAGGGGCCGGGTTCTATGGCTACACCTTC. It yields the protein CASRPGAGFYGYTF.

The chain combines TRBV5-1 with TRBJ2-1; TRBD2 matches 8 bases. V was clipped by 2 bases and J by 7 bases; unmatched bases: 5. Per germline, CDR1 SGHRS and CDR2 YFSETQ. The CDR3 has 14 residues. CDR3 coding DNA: TGCGCCAGCAGCTTACGGGAGGGATGGAATGAGCAGTTCTTC. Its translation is CASSLREGWNEQFF.

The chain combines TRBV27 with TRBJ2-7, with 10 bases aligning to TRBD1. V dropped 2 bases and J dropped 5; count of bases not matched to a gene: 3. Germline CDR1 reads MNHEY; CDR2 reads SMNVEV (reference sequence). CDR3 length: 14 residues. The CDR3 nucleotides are TGTGCCAGCAGTTTAATAGGACAGGGGGACGAGCAGTACTTC. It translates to CASSLIGQGDEQYF.

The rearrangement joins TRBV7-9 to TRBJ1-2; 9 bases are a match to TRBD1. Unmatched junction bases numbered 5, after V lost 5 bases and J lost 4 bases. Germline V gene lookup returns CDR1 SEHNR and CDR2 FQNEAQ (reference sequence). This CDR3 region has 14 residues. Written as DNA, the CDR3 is TGTGCCAGCAGCGAAACAGGGGGCACCTATGGCTACACCTTC. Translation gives CASSETGGTYGYTF.